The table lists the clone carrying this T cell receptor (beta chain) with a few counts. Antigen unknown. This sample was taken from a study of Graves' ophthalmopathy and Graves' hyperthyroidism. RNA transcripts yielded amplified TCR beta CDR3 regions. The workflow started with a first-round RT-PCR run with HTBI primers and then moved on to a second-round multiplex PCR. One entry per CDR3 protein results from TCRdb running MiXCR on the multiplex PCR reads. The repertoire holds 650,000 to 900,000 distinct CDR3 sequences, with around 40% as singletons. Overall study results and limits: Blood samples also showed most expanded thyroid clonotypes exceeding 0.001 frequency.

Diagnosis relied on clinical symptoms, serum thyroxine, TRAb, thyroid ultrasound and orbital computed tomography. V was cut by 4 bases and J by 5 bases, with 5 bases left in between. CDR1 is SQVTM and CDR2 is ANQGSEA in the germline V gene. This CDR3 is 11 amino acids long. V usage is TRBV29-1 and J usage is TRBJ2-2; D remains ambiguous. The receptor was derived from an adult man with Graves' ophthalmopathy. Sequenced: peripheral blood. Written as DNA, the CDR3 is TGCAGCGTTGCTTGGACCGGGGAGCTGTTTTTT. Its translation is CSVAWTGELFF.